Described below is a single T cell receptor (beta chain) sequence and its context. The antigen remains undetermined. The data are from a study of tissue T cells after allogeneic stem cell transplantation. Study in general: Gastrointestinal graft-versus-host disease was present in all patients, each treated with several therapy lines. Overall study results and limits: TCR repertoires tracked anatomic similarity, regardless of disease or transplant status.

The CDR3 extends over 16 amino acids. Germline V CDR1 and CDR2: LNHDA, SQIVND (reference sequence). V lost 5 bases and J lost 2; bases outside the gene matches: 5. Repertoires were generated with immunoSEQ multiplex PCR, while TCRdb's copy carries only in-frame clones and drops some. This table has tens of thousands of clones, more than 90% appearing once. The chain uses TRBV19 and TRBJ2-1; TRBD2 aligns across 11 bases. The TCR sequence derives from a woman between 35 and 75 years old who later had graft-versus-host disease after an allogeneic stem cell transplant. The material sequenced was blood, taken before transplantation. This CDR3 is CASSSIAGGAYNEQFF. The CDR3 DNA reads TGTGCCAGTAGTTCAATAGCGGGAGGGGCCTACAATGAGCAGTTCTTC.